This TCR beta chain was profiled in a study of T-cell reconstitution after alpha-beta-depleted transplantation in children. Unique molecular identifiers tagged the TCRbeta library. TCRdb processed the PCR reads anew with MiXCR; each CDR3 protein has one entry. The sample shows hundreds of thousands of distinct CDR3 sequences, around 17% of them seen only once. The CDR3 runs 14 residues. Trimming stripped 0 bases from V and 3 bases from J, with 10 bases between. CDR1 and CDR2 from the germline V gene are DFQATT and SNEGSKA (reference sequence). The rearrangement joins TRBV20-1 to TRBJ2-3; possibly TRBD2 for D (6 bases). The TCR was taken from a human donor who donated a stem cell graft to a child with acute lymphoblastic leukemia. The sample in question was PBMCs from the stem cell graft donor, obtained from the stem cell graft. CDR3 sequence reads: CSARETGVTDTQYF. The DNA for the CDR3 is TGCAGTGCTAGAGAGACGGGAGTGACAGATACGCAGTATTTT.